This TCR beta chain was captured by sequencing in a study of blood T cell repertoires in COVID-19. Study as a whole: Acute and convalescent COVID-19 samples came from the United States, Italy and Spain. Nucleic acid was either cDNA or gDNA, and it came from T cells, B-cell-depleted T cells, or PBMCs.

Trimming took 3 bases from V and 8 from J, leaving 13 bases between them. Germline CDR1 and CDR2: SGDLS and YYNGEE. This CDR3 is built from 13 residues. Those enrolled in Seattle joined during active infection and were followed longitudinally afterward. In the study's own analysis: Estimation of nucleated cell counts relied on the amplification of reference gene primers. Profiled with immunoSEQ multiplex PCR; TCRdb holds only in-frame clones, not every one. The D gene and trimming were derived from the DNA, and the V and J assignments and clone size from that table. In the table there are under 450,000 clones, more than 70% of which are singletons.

Sample: peripheral blood. V gene TRBV9 combines with J gene TRBJ2-3; possibly TRBD2 for D (7 bases). The sequence was obtained from a woman in her fifties or sixties with COVID-19, enrolled during active disease. Written as DNA, the CDR3 is TGTGCCAGCAGCGCTCGGGGGGCGGGTACGCAGTATTTT. Amino acid sequence: CASSARGAGTQYF.